This paragraph reports one TCR beta chain. Its antigen is unknown. The data were obtained in a study of OX40 agonist ivuxolimab in advanced cancers. Study background: A partial response was reached by three patients: one with hepatocellular carcinoma and two with cutaneous melanoma.

Assay used: immunoSEQ multiplex PCR; TCRdb lists only in-frame clones, some missing. Counted here are approximately 76,000 clones, roughly 85% occurring once; the ten biggest clones make up around 5.5%. Study results and limitations: Averaging showed that CD8+ T cells had more expanded clones than CD4+ did.

Per the germline V gene, CDR1 is SGHRS and CDR2 is YFSETQ. The length of the CDR3 is 16 residues. V gave up 7 bases and J gave up 0 bases, with 14 bases separating them. The chain has TRBV5-1 and TRBJ2-6, with D unresolved. The sample here was CD4+ or CD8+ T cells sorted from blood, taken in a trial of the OX40 agonist ivuxolimab. This receptor was obtained from an adult with an advanced solid tumor such as melanoma, head and neck, liver or kidney cancer. This CDR3 reads CASGEVPSSGANVLTF. CDR3 nucleotide sequence: TGCGCCAGCGGAGAGGTGCCAAGCTCTGGGGCCAACGTCCTGACTTTC.